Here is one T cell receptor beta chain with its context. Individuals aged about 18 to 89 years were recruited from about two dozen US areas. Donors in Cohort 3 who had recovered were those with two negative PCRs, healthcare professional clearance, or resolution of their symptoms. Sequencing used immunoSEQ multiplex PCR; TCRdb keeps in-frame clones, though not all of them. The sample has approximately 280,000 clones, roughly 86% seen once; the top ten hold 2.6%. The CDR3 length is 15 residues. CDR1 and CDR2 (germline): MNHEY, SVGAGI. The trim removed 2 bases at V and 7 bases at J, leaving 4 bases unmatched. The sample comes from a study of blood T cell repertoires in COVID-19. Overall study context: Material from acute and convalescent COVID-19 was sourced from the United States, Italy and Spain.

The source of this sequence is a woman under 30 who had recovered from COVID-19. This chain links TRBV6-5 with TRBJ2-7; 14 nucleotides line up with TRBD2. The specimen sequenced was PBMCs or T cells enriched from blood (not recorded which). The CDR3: CASSYRLAGGGEQYF. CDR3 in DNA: TGTGCCAGCAGTTACAGACTAGCGGGAGGGGGGGAGCAGTACTTC.